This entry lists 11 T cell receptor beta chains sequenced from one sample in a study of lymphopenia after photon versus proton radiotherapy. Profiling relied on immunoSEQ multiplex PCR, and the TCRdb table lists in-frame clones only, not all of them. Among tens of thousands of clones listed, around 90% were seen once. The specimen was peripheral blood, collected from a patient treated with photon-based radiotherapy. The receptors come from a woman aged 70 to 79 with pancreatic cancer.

In nucleotides, the CDR3 is TGTGCCAGCAGGGTGGACGGAACCAATTCACCCCTCCACTTT. It translates to CASRVDGTNSPLHF. J is TRBJ1-6 and V is TRBV6-6, with D unresolved. The germline CDR1 and CDR2 sequences are MNHNY and SVGAGI (reference sequence). Trimming took 6 bases from V and 7 from J, leaving 13 bases between them. There are 14 residues in the CDR3.

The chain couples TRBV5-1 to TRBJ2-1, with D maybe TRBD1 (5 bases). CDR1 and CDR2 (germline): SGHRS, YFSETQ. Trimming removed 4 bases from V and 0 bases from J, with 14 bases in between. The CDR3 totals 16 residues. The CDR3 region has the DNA TGCGCCAGCAGCCCCACAGGTGAGAGCTCCTACAATGAGCAGTTCTTC. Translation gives CASSPTGESSYNEQFF.

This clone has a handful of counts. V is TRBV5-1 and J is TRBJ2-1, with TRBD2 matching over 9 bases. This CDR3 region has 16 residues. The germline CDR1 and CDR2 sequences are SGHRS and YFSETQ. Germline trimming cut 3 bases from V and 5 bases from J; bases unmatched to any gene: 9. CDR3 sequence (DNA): TGCGCCAGCAGCTCCTATCGACTAGCGGCCGACAATGAGCAGTTCTTC. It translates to CASSSYRLAADNEQFF.

Here the CDR3 reads CASAGTSAPLSYEQYF. The CDR3 DNA sequence: TGTGCCAGCGCCGGGACTAGCGCCCCTCTATCCTACGAGCAGTACTTC. V gene TRBV10-3 combines with J gene TRBJ2-7; 10 bases line up with TRBD2. Germline CDR1 is ENHRY and CDR2 is SYGVKD. V trimming: 10 bases; J trimming: 1 base; junction bases outside the gene matches: 13. This CDR3 has 16 residues.

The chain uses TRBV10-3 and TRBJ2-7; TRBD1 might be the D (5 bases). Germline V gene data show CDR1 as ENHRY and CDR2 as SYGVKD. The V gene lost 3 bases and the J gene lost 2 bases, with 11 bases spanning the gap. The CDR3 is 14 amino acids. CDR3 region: CAISDQGTAYEQYF. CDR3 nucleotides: TGTGCCATCAGTGATCAGGGTACGGCCTACGAGCAGTACTTC.

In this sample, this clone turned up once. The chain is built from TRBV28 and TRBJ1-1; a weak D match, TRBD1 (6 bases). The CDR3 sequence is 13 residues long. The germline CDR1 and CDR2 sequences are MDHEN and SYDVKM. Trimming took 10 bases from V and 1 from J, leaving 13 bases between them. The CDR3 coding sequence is TGTGCCACCGAGGGGGTAACGAACACTGAAGCTTTCTTT. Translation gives CATEGVTNTEAFF.

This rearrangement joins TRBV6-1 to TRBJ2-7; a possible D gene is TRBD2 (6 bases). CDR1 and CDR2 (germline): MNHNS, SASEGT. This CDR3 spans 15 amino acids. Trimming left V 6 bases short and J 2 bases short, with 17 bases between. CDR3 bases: TGTGCCAGCAGATCTGTTCCTAGCGAGGCCTACGAGCAGTACTTC. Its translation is CASRSVPSEAYEQYF.

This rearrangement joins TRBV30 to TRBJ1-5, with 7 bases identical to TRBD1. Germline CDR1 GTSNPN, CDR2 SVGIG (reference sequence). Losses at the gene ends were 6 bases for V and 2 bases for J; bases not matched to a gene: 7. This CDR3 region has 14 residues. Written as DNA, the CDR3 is TGTGCCTGTCAACAGGGGACACGCAATCAGCCCCAGCATTTT. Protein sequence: CACQQGTRNQPQHF.

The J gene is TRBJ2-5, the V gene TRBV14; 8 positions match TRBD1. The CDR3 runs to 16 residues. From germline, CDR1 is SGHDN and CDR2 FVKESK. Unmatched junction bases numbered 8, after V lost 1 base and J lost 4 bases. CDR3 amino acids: CASSQGGTGGAETQYF. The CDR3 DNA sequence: TGTGCCAGCAGCCAAGGAGGGACAGGAGGTGCAGAGACCCAGTACTTC.

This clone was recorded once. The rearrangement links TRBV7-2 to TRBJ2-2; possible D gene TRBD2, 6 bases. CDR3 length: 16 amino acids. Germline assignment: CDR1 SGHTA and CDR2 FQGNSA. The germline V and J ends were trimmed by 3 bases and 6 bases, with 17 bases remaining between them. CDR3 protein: CASSFVGLGQSGELFF. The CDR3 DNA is TGTGCCAGCAGCTTTGTGGGACTCGGGCAATCCGGGGAGCTGTTTTTT.

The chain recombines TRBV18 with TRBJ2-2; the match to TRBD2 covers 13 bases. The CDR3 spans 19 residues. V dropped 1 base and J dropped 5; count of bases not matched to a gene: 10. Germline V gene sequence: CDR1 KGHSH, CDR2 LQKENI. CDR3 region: CASSPLGLAGNPGTGELFF. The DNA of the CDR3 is TGTGCCAGCTCACCACTGGGACTAGCGGGAAACCCGGGGACCGGGGAGCTGTTTTTT.